This T cell receptor (beta chain) stems from a study of cytomegalovirus exposure and HLA in healthy donors. Notes on the study in general: Most of the TCR beta V segments (in an earlier analysis) were productive either about 87% or about 30% of the time. Most likely, a cluster of highly shared sequence variants arose as a sequencing artifact. In a later analysis, at a false discovery rate of 0.05, about 16,000 TCR beta sequences matched HLA alleles.

This CDR3 region has 13 residues. Germline-derived CDR1 and CDR2 are SEHNR and FQNEAQ (reference sequence). This clone was detected only once. Its matching antigen is unknown. One junction end does not reproduce the germline sequence, and a read error may be involved. A multiplex PCR was run with 60 Vbeta primers and 13 Jbeta primers. Data came from immunoSEQ multiplex PCR; TCRdb stores just in-frame clones and leaves some out. The table includes around 150,000 clones, more than 80% detected once. The chain joins TRBV7-9 to TRBJ1-1; D might be TRBD1 (5 bases). Sequenced input: PBMCs. This sequence originates from a woman aged 30 to 39 in good health and CMV-seropositive. The CDR3 DNA reads as TGTTCCAGCAGCTTGGGGACTTACACTGAAGCTTTCTTT. Its translation is CSSSLGTYTEAFF.